The count of the clone carrying this T cell receptor (beta chain) is one. The sample comes from a study of blood T cell repertoires in COVID-19. Germline V gene lookup returns CDR1 SGHAT and CDR2 FQNNGV. The junction had 6 bases not matched to a gene; V was cut back by 4 bases and J by 0 bases. This CDR3 spans 15 amino acids. Here immunoSEQ multiplex PCR was the method, and the copy in TCRdb shows in-frame clones only, minus some. The sample carries about 210,000 clones, just over 85% recorded once. The V call is TRBV11-2, the J call TRBJ2-7; 7 nucleotides match TRBD2. Sequenced input: peripheral blood. The clonotype originates from a young man with active or convalescent COVID-19. CDR3 residues: CASSWGGLSSYEQYF. The CDR3 nucleotides read TGTGCCAGCAGCTGGGGGGGTCTGAGCTCCTACGAGCAGTACTTC. Supplemented by reference TRBV11-2 and TRBJ2-7, the full variable domain reads EAGVAQSPRYKIIEKRQSVAFWCNPISGHATLYWYQQILGQGPKLLIQFQNNGVVDDSQLPKDRFSAERLKGVDSTLKIQPAKLEDSAVYLCASSWGGLSSYEQYFGPGTRLTVT.